The sequence of this T cell receptor (beta chain) was determined in a study of Graves' ophthalmopathy and Graves' hyperthyroidism. Study-wide points: A classifier, a 13-signature model, separated ophthalmopathy from stable hyperthyroidism with approximately 87% sensitivity and 75% to 83% specificity.

With a duration under 3 months, ophthalmopathy in the donors showed moderate-to-severe activity, CAS ≥3 and NOSPECS ≥4. The PBMC fraction was derived from roughly 10 ml of fresh peripheral blood. This clonotype was picked up many times. Its antigen remains unknown. The CDR3 is 17 amino acids. The V end was cut by 0 bases, the J end by 2 bases, with 16 bases between. Germline CDR1 and CDR2: SGHTA and FQGNSA. The study amplified TCR beta CDR3 regions using RNA transcripts. First-round RT-PCR employed HTBI primers, with a second-round multiplex PCR after it. One entry per CDR3 protein results from TCRdb running MiXCR on the multiplex PCR reads. This table has 300,000 or so distinct CDR3 sequences, 17% appearing once.

This sequence joins TRBV7-2 and TRBJ1-1; D is uncertain. The receptor was derived from an adult man with Graves' ophthalmopathy. Sequenced input: peripheral blood. As DNA, the CDR3 is TGTGCCAGCAGCTTAGCATTCCGTAGGAGGATAAACACTGAAGCTTTCTTT. Its translation: CASSLAFRRRINTEAFF.